The 14 T cell receptor beta chains below all came from one sample that was sequenced in a study of cytomegalovirus exposure and HLA in healthy donors. The primer mix had 60 Vbeta and 13 Jbeta primers. Method: immunoSEQ multiplex PCR; TCRdb's copy keeps in-frame clones and lacks some. The sample has 66,000 or so clones, 89% seen once; the top ten hold approximately 1.5%. The sample was PBMCs. The source is a young man in good health and CMV-seropositive.

The genes are TRBV2 and TRBJ1-2; 7 bases align to TRBD1. J lost 8 bases, V lost 6 bases, and 9 bases had no gene match. Looked up from germline, CDR1 is SNHLY and CDR2 is FYNNEI. The CDR3 contains 13 residues. The CDR3 nucleotides are TGTGCCAGCAGCGAGACAGGGCCTTACGGCTACACCTTC. Translated: CASSETGPYGYTF.

A word on this clone: An end of the junction does not agree with germline; a read error may underlie this. J is TRBJ2-6 and V is TRBV7-9; 10 nucleotides match TRBD1. From germline, CDR1 is SEHNR and CDR2 FQNEAQ (reference sequence). The CDR3 contains 19 residues. The CDR3 region is CSSSPHRGTGDSGANVLTF. The CDR3 DNA reads as TGTTCCAGCAGCCCCCATAGAGGGACAGGGGACTCTGGGGCCAACGTCCTGACTTTC. The complete variable domain, with remaining parts taken from reference TRBV7-9 and TRBJ2-6, reads DTGVSQNPRHKITKRGQNVTFRCDPISEHNRLYWYRQTLGQGPEFLTYFQNEAQLEKSRLLSDRFSAERPKGSFSTLEIQRTEQGDSAMYLCSSSPHRGTGDSGANVLTFGAGSRLTVL.

This clone has a handful of counts. J is TRBJ1-1 and V is TRBV7-2, with a weak D call TRBD1 (5 bases). Germline V gives CDR1 SGHTA, CDR2 FQGNSA. The CDR3 length is 15 residues. Trimming removed 3 bases at V and 5 bases at J, with 16 bases between. CDR3 bases: TGTGCCAGCAGCTTCTTTCAGGGCCCCTCTACTGAAGCTTTCTTT. Translation: CASSFFQGPSTEAFF.

This clone was seen only once. V is TRBV29-1 and J is TRBJ1-4; D remains ambiguous. CDR3 size: 10 residues. V was pared by 5 bases and J by 5 bases, with 3 bases between. The germline gives CDR1 SQVTM, CDR2 ANQGSEA. CDR3 bases: TGCAGCGTTCTAAATGAAAAACTGTTTTTT. Residues: CSVLNEKLFF.

The gene calls are TRBV6-5 and TRBJ2-2; D remains unclear. Trimming left V 5 bases short and J 1 base short, with 2 bases between. Germline assignment: CDR1 MNHEY and CDR2 SVGAGI. This CDR3 has 12 amino acids. CDR3 loop: CASSLNTGELFF. The CDR3 DNA reads as TGTGCCAGCAGTCTGAACACCGGGGAGCTGTTTTTT.

This clone was seen a single time. The chain is built from TRBV5-1 and TRBJ2-1; 8 positions agree with TRBD2. Germline loops: CDR1 SGHRS, CDR2 YFSETQ. Trimming removed 1 base from V and 4 bases from J; junction bases left unmatched: 1. This CDR3 region has 14 residues. The CDR3 bases are TGCGCCAGCAGCTTGACTAGCGGTTACAATGAGCAGTTCTTC. It specifies CASSLTSGYNEQFF. The full variable domain, completed using reference TRBV5-1 and TRBJ2-1, is KAGVTQTPRYLIKTRGQQVTLSCSPISGHRSVSWYQQTPGQGLQFLFEYFSETQRNKGNFPGRFSGRQFSNSRSEMNVSTLELGDSALYLCASSLTSGYNEQFFGPGTRLTVL.

V gene TRBV30 combines with J gene TRBJ2-7; no clear D. The CDR3 loop spans 18 amino acids. Germline CDR1 GTSNPN, CDR2 SVGIG (reference sequence). Deletions cut 0 bases from V and 0 bases from J, with 21 bases between. The CDR3 protein is CAWSVPQPKTNDSYEQYF. The CDR3 DNA follows: TGTGCCTGGAGTGTTCCCCAGCCTAAGACAAACGACTCCTACGAGCAGTACTTC.

The chain joins TRBV27 to TRBJ1-5; D may be TRBD1 (5 bases). Trimming pared 6 bases from V and 2 bases from J, leaving 17 bases between. CDR1 MNHEY and CDR2 SMNVEV come from the germline V gene (reference sequence). CDR3 length: 16 residues. DNA of the CDR3: TGTGCCAGCAGCCAAGGGGTTAGTAGGGGCAATCAGCCCCAGCATTTT. The encoded protein is CASSQGVSRGNQPQHF.

The CDR3 region has the DNA TGCAGCACTGGGAGCGGGAGGGGCTACGAGCAGTACTTC. It yields the protein CSTGSGRGYEQYF. The chain recombines TRBV29-1 with TRBJ2-7; 10 nucleotides match TRBD2. V lost 8 bases and J lost 3; bases outside the gene matches: 7. The germline V gene encodes CDR1 SQVTM and CDR2 ANQGSEA. The CDR3 runs 13 residues.

This clone appeared a few times. The chain has TRBV7-2 and TRBJ2-3; 11 bases line up with TRBD2. The germline V gene has CDR1 SGHTA and CDR2 FQGNSA. The CDR3 is 14 residues long. With V trimmed by 5 bases and J by 5 bases, 3 bases remained unmatched. CDR3 nucleotide sequence: TGTGCCAGCAGCCCCGGGACTAGCGGAGATACGCAGTATTTT. Translating it yields CASSPGTSGDTQYF.

V is TRBV7-9 and J is TRBJ2-7; 7 nucleotides line up with TRBD2. CDR1 SEHNR and CDR2 FQNEAQ come from the germline V gene (reference sequence). Unmatched junction bases numbered 5, after V lost 7 bases and J lost 2 bases. The CDR3 is 13 amino acids. CDR3 in DNA: TGTGCCAGCATCGGGGGGTCTGCCTACGAGCAGTACTTC. This codes for CASIGGSAYEQYF.

This clone has just one count. The chain joins TRBV28 to TRBJ2-7; 8 bases line up with TRBD1. V lost 7 bases to trimming and J lost 4 bases; unmatched junction nucleotides: 15. The CDR3 loop spans 16 amino acids. In germline, CDR1 is MDHEN, CDR2 SYDVKM. The CDR3 protein is CASIPSRGRVAYEQYF. The CDR3 nucleotides read TGTGCCAGCATCCCCTCCAGGGGGCGAGTAGCTTACGAGCAGTACTTC. The full variable domain, completed using reference TRBV28 and TRBJ2-7, is DVKVTQSSRYLVKRTGEKVFLECVQDMDHENMFWYRQDPGLGLRLIYFSYDVKMKEKGDIPEGYSVSREKKERFSLILESASTNQTSMYLCASIPSRGRVAYEQYFGPGTRLTVT.

The chain employs TRBV9 and TRBJ2-5, with D hard to call. CDR3 length: 14 residues. Trimming pared 1 base from V and 0 bases from J, leaving 7 bases between. Germline V gives CDR1 SGDLS, CDR2 YYNGEE. CDR3 in DNA: TGTGCCAGCAGCGTATCGTCGTACCAAGAGACCCAGTACTTC. It specifies CASSVSSYQETQYF.

This sequence joins TRBV4-1 and TRBJ2-1; 9 bases are shared with TRBD2. The CDR3 spans 17 residues. With V trimmed by 0 bases and J by 7 bases, 10 bases remained unmatched. Germline CDR1 is MGHRA and CDR2 is YSYEKL. In nucleotides, the CDR3 is TGCGCCAGCAGCCAAGATAGGACTAGCGTACTACAAAATGAGCAGTTCTTC. Protein product: CASSQDRTSVLQNEQFF.